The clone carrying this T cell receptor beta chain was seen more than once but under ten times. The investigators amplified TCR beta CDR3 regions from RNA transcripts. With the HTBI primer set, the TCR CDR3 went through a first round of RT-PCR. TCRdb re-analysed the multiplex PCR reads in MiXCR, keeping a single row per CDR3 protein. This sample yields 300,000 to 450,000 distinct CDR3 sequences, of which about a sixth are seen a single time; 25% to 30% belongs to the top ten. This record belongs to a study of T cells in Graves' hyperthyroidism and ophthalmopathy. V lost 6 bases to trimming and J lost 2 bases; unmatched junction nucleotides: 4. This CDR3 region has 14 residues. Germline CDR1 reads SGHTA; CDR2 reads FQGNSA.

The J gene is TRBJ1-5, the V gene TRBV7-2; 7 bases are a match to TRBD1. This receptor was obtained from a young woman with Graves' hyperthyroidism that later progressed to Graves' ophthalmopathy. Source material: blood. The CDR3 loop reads CASRTTGGNQPQHF. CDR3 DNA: TGTGCCAGCAGAACAACAGGGGGCAATCAGCCCCAGCATTTT.